Following are 9 T cell receptor beta chains from one sample sequenced in a study of cytomegalovirus exposure and HLA in healthy donors. The protocol was immunoSEQ multiplex PCR, while the TCRdb copy is restricted to in-frame clones and leaves out a portion. The profile covers some 200,000 clones, with 65% to 90% appearing a single time and 13% taken by the ten largest. The material sequenced was PBMCs. The receptor set was obtained from a woman younger than 45 in good health and CMV-seropositive.

The rearrangement uses TRBV6-6 and TRBJ1-4, with D uncertain. Trimming pared 6 bases from V and 0 bases from J, leaving 8 bases between. In germline, CDR1 is MNHNY, CDR2 SVGAGI (reference sequence). CDR3 length: 14 residues. The CDR3 DNA reads as TGTGCCAGCAGCCGCAGAACAACTAATGAAAAACTGTTTTTT. It encodes CASSRRTTNEKLFF.

The rearrangement joins TRBV5-1 to TRBJ2-7; no firm D call. V was pared by 0 bases and J by 2 bases, with 9 bases between. Germline V CDR1 and CDR2: SGHRS, YFSETQ. The CDR3 runs to 14 residues. The CDR3 region has the DNA TGCGCCAGCAGCTTGGAAGCGTACCCCTACGAGCAGTACTTC. Encoded protein: CASSLEAYPYEQYF.

This rearrangement joins TRBV29-1 to TRBJ2-4; D gene uncertain. Germline CDR1 SQVTM, CDR2 ANQGSEA. There are 15 residues in the CDR3. V lost 5 bases and J lost 2, with 16 bases in between. The CDR3 DNA is TGCAGCGTTTTAGATAGCTCTGATACCAAAAACATTCAGTACTTC. Translated, it gives CSVLDSSDTKNIQYF. Based on the CDR3 plus reference TRBV29-1 and TRBJ2-4, the full variable domain is SAVISQKPSRDICQRGTSLTIQCQVDSQVTMMFWYRQQPGQSLTLIATANQGSEATYESGFVIDKFPISRPNLTFSTLTVSNMSPEDSSIYLCSVLDSSDTKNIQYFGAGTRLSVL.

The genes are TRBV7-9 and TRBJ1-1, with D perhaps matching TRBD1 (5 bases). Germline V CDR1 and CDR2: SEHNR, FQNEAQ (reference sequence). V lost 5 bases, J lost 4 bases, and 11 bases lay in between. This CDR3 contains 13 residues. Written as DNA, the CDR3 is TGTGCCAGCAGCCCGGACGGGGGCACTGAAGCTTTCTTT. This encodes CASSPDGGTEAFF.

The V call is TRBV7-2, the J call TRBJ2-1; 9 bases match TRBD2. J lost 1 base, V lost 1 base, and 5 bases had no gene match. Looked up from germline, CDR1 is SGHTA and CDR2 is FQGNSA. The CDR3 spans 17 residues. The CDR3 region is CASSLVRSGGSYNEQFF. CDR3 coding DNA: TGTGCCAGCAGCTTAGTTAGGAGCGGGGGGTCCTACAATGAGCAGTTCTTC.

The CDR3 nucleotides are TGCGCCAGCAGCTTGGACCCTGGTGCAGGAGAGACCCAGTACTTC. Protein sequence: CASSLDPGAGETQYF. The V call is TRBV5-1, the J call TRBJ2-5; D is unclear. The CDR3 has 15 residues. Between the trimmed V and J ends, which lost 0 bases and 4 bases, there was a span of 13 bases. Germline assignment: CDR1 SGHRS and CDR2 YFSETQ.

This clone appeared a few times. The CDR3 DNA reads TGTGCCAGCAGCCAAGCAGGGGAGACTGAAGCTTTCTTT. Amino acid sequence: CASSQAGETEAFF. The chain combines TRBV4-2 with TRBJ1-1, with D possibly matching TRBD1 (6 bases). Germline CDR1 reads LGHNA; CDR2 reads YNFKEQ. V was pared by 1 base and J by 5 bases, with 8 bases between. This CDR3 is built from 13 residues.

V and J are TRBV27 and TRBJ2-7; 11 positions agree with TRBD2. The germline CDR1 and CDR2 sequences are MNHEY and SMNVEV (reference sequence). After removal of 3 bases from V and 2 bases from J, the junction contained 3 bases not matched to a gene. There are 15 residues in the CDR3. The DNA for the CDR3 is TGTGCCAGCAGTTTGCTAGCGGGAGGTCCCTACGAGCAGTACTTC. Residues: CASSLLAGGPYEQYF.

The J gene is TRBJ2-1, the V gene TRBV7-3; the match to TRBD1 covers 8 bases. J gave up 7 bases and V 5 bases, and 10 bases lay outside the gene matches. The CDR3 consists of 15 residues. In germline, CDR1 is SGHTA, CDR2 FQGTGA. The CDR3 protein is CASSPTGTGVNEQFF. CDR3 DNA: TGTGCCAGCAGCCCCACCGGGACAGGTGTTAATGAGCAGTTCTTC. Filled out from reference TRBV7-3 and TRBJ2-1, the complete variable domain reads GAGVSQTPSNKVTEKGKYVELRCDPISGHTALYWYRQSLGQGPEFLIYFQGTGAADDSGLPNDRFFAVRPEGSVSTLKIQRTERGDSAVYLCASSPTGTGVNEQFFGPGTRLTVL.